This T cell receptor (beta chain) was documented in a study of Ad26.COV2.S vaccination and SARS-CoV-2 variants. Study summary: Intramuscularly, Ad26.COV2.S was given either once or twice, 56 days apart. General study results and limits: Individuals receiving vaccine had higher spike-specific TCR breadth than placebo recipients did.

Described treatment: some 19 received Ad26.COV2.S at low or high dose, single or two shots; about five received placebo; per-sample allocation not given. Each sample was drawn 63 days after the first injection (of vaccine or placebo). Germline CDR1 SEHNR, CDR2 FQNEAQ (reference sequence). V gave up 4 bases and J gave up 2 bases; unmatched junction bases: 6. The CDR3 sequence is 16 residues long. Assay used: immunoSEQ multiplex PCR; TCRdb lists only in-frame clones, some missing. Counted here are a few hundred thousand clones, approximately 89% occurring once; the ten biggest clones make up approximately 1.9%. As regards this clone: Its matching antigen is unknown.

V and J are TRBV7-9 and TRBJ2-2, with 8 bases lining up with TRBD2. The TCR was taken from a person aged 18-60 years who received the Ad26.COV2.S COVID-19 vaccine or a placebo. The sample here was peripheral blood, taken in a trial of Ad26.COV2.S vaccine versus placebo. CDR3 bases: TGTGCCAGCAGCTCGGGTCTAGCGGGCAACACCGGGGAGCTGTTTTTT. Amino acids: CASSSGLAGNTGELFF.